These 22 T cell receptor beta chains were all obtained from the same sample, sequenced in a study of Graves' ophthalmopathy and Graves' hyperthyroidism. The TCR beta CDR3 regions underwent amplification from RNA transcripts. RT-PCR was first run with HTBI primers, then multiplex PCR in a second round. TCRdb re-called the multiplex PCR reads through MiXCR, storing one row per CDR3 protein. The sample shows about 1.1 million distinct CDR3 sequences, less than 45% of them seen only once. The sample was peripheral blood or thyroid tissue (not recorded which). The receptors originated from an adult man with Graves' hyperthyroidism.

This clonotype was observed once. This chain links TRBV12-3 or TRBV12-4 with TRBJ1-5; TRBD1 matches 9 bases. V lost 4 bases and J lost 7; bases outside the gene matches: 5. The CDR3 is made up of 14 amino acids. Here the CDR3 DNA reads TGTGCCAGCAGTTCCGGGACAGGGACACAGCCCCAGCATTTT. Translating gives CASSSGTGTQPQHF.

This chain joins TRBV7-3 and TRBJ2-7; D perhaps matches TRBD2 (6 bases). CDR3 length: 16 amino acids. Trimming took 5 bases from V and 0 from J, leaving 17 bases between them. Germline lookup yields CDR1 SGHTA and CDR2 FQGTGA. This CDR3 reads CASSVTGLSSSYEQYF. The CDR3 DNA reads as TGTGCCAGCAGCGTCACGGGACTTTCAAGCTCCTACGAGCAGTACTTC.

This clonotype was counted between two and nine times. V gene TRBV4-2 combines with J gene TRBJ2-7, with D maybe TRBD2 (5 bases). The germline V and J ends were trimmed by 0 bases and 0 bases, with 9 bases remaining between them. The CDR3 contains 15 residues. Looked up from germline, CDR1 is LGHNA and CDR2 is YNFKEQ. CDR3 loop: CASSQDSGNSYEQYF. The CDR3 region has the DNA TGTGCCAGCAGCCAAGATTCGGGGAACTCCTACGAGCAGTACTTC.

V gene TRBV15 combines with J gene TRBJ2-7; D is unclear. This CDR3 spans 14 amino acids. Germline V lookup: CDR1 LNHNV, CDR2 YYDKDF (reference sequence). Trimming took 3 bases from V and 6 from J, leaving 15 bases between them. The CDR3 sequence: CATSRARPAGEQYF. Here the CDR3 DNA reads TGTGCCACCAGCAGGGCCAGGCCGGCTGGCGAGCAGTACTTC.

The chain combines TRBV25-1 with TRBJ2-7; TRBD1 is a possible D gene (5 bases). The CDR3 is 15 amino acids. V gave up 6 bases and J gave up 1 base, with 16 bases separating them. CDR1 MGHDK and CDR2 SYGVNS come from the germline V gene. CDR3 in DNA: TGTGCCAGCAGGAACAGGTGGAACTATTCCTACGAGCAGTACTTC. This gives the protein CASRNRWNYSYEQYF.

The chain employs TRBV7-3 and TRBJ2-3, with 9 bases identical to TRBD1. In germline, CDR1 is SGHTA, CDR2 FQGTGA. J was trimmed by 1 base and V by 5 bases; bases with no gene match: 4. This CDR3 contains 15 residues. CDR3 amino acids: CASSPRQGGTDTQYF. CDR3 sequence (DNA): TGTGCCAGCAGCCCACGACAGGGGGGCACAGATACGCAGTATTTT.

This clonotype was observed a handful of times. The gene calls are TRBV5-5 and TRBJ2-6, with D tentatively TRBD2 (5 bases). V was cut by 3 bases and J by 1 base, with 17 bases left in between. The CDR3 length is 18 residues. Germline V gene sequence: CDR1 SGHKS, CDR2 YYEKEE (reference sequence). The CDR3 DNA follows: TGTGCCAGCAGCTCCTCGGGCAGGCGGGCTTCTGGGGCCAACGTCCTGACTTTC. This encodes CASSSSGRRASGANVLTF. Full variable domain (missing parts from reference TRBV5-5 and TRBJ2-6): DAGVTQSPTHLIKTRGQQVTLRCSPISGHKSVSWYQQVLGQGPQFIFQYYEKEERGRGNFPDRFSARQFPNYSSELNVNALLLGDSALYLCASSSSGRRASGANVLTFGAGSRLTVL.

This clonotype has ten or more counts. CDR3 sequence (DNA): TGTGCCAGCAGTGTGGCAGGGTTCGAGACCCAGTACTTC. This gives the protein CASSVAGFETQYF. The chain employs TRBV12-3 or TRBV12-4 and TRBJ2-5; perhaps TRBD1 as D (5 bases). V was cut by 5 bases and J by 5 bases, with 12 bases left in between. The CDR3 runs 13 residues.

Ten or more counts support this clonotype. Written as DNA, the CDR3 is TGTGCCAGCAGACTTACAGATATGAACACTGAAGCTTTCTTT. This sequence encodes CASRLTDMNTEAFF. The V and J genes are TRBV12-3 or TRBV12-4 and TRBJ1-1; no definite D call. This CDR3 is built from 14 residues. Deletions cut 6 bases from V and 0 bases from J, with 11 bases between.

This clonotype was seen at least ten times. The gene calls are TRBV15 and TRBJ1-5; D may be TRBD1 (5 bases). Germline V gene sequence: CDR1 LNHNV, CDR2 YYDKDF (reference sequence). CDR3 size: 16 residues. The V end lost 1 base, the J end lost 2 bases, and 12 bases lay between the germline ends. In DNA form, the CDR3 reads TGTGCCACCAGCAGAGTGACGGGGGTTGGCAATCAGCCCCAGCATTTT. Protein: CATSRVTGVGNQPQHF.

This clonotype was recorded at least ten times. The chain links TRBV10-2 to TRBJ1-5; tentative D call: TRBD1 (6 bases). V lost 6 bases, J lost 6 bases, and 12 bases lay in between. The CDR3 has 13 residues. Per the germline V gene, CDR1 is WSHSY and CDR2 is SAAADI. In nucleotides, the CDR3 is TGCGCCAGCAGACAGGGAGAGGGTCAGCCCCAGCATTTT. This gives the protein CASRQGEGQPQHF.

This clonotype was seen a single time. The chain recombines TRBV29-1 with TRBJ2-2; TRBD2 matches at 10 bases. V shed 7 bases and J 4 bases; nucleotides not matched to a gene: 6. Germline lookup yields CDR1 SQVTM and CDR2 ANQGSEA. The length of the CDR3 is 14 residues. CDR3 amino acids: CSARAGGTTGELFF. The CDR3 DNA sequence: TGCAGCGCTCGAGCGGGAGGGACCACCGGGGAGCTGTTTTTT.

V usage is TRBV10-3 and J usage is TRBJ1-2; 10 nucleotides agree with TRBD1. CDR1 is ENHRY, CDR2 SYGVKD, per germline. There are 17 residues in the CDR3. V shed 10 bases, J shed 2 bases, and the junction held 16 bases outside the gene matches. The CDR3: CASNGGRDRGTNYGYTF. The CDR3 bases are TGTGCCAGTAATGGAGGGCGGGACAGGGGAACCAACTATGGCTACACCTTC.

This clonotype was picked up many times. The rearrangement uses TRBV19 and TRBJ2-7; 9 bases align to TRBD1. Trimming removed 4 bases from V and 6 bases from J; junction bases left unmatched: 7. CDR1 and CDR2 (germline): LNHDA, SQIVND (reference sequence). The CDR3 extends over 14 amino acids. The CDR3 coding sequence is TGTGCCAGTAGTAAGGGACAGGGTTTGGGCGAGCAGTACTTC. Translating gives CASSKGQGLGEQYF.

The V gene is TRBV7-9, the J gene TRBJ1-6; possible D gene TRBD1, 5 bases. The germline V and J ends were trimmed by 6 bases and 8 bases, with 14 bases remaining between them. The CDR3 consists of 14 residues. In germline, CDR1 is SEHNR, CDR2 FQNEAQ (reference sequence). The chain's CDR3 is CASSLGGIYSPLHF. CDR3 bases: TGTGCCAGCAGTCTGGGGGGGATTTATTCACCCCTCCACTTT.

Of note for this clonotype: A read error may be the cause here, since a much bigger clone is one base away. The chain couples TRBV29-1 to TRBJ1-3, with no clear D. Germline CDR1 reads SQVTM; CDR2 reads ANQGSEA. The CDR3 is 13 residues long. The CDR3 reads CSVESSPGNIIYF. CDR3 nucleotides: TGCAGCGTTGAATCTTCCCCTGGAAACATCATATATTTT.

This clonotype was seen repeatedly, ten times or more. V gene TRBV5-6 combines with J gene TRBJ1-6; D possibly corresponds to TRBD1 (5 bases). V was cut by 0 bases and J by 10 bases, with 11 bases left in between. Germline lookup yields CDR1 SGHDT and CDR2 YYEEEE. This CDR3 contains 14 residues. The CDR3 region is CASSLVTGASPLHF. The CDR3 bases are TGTGCCAGCAGCTTGGTTACAGGCGCCTCACCCCTCCACTTT.

This clonotype was seen repeatedly, ten times or more. This sequence joins TRBV12-3 or TRBV12-4 and TRBJ2-7, with TRBD2 identical over 13 bases. After removal of 4 bases from V and 3 bases from J, the junction contained 3 bases not matched to a gene. The CDR3 consists of 15 residues. The CDR3 loop is CASSSGLAGIYEQYF. Written as DNA, the CDR3 is TGTGCCAGCAGTTCGGGACTAGCGGGGATCTACGAGCAGTACTTC.

This clonotype was counted a few times. V usage is TRBV20-1 and J usage is TRBJ2-7; TRBD2 aligns across 10 bases. The ends lost 4 bases at V and 3 bases at J; junction bases unmatched: 12. This CDR3 has 16 amino acids. Germline CDR1 and CDR2: DFQATT and SNEGSKA (reference sequence). In DNA form, the CDR3 reads TGCAGTGCTACCGACCCCCTAGCGGGGGACATCTACGAGCAGTACTTC. Translated, it gives CSATDPLAGDIYEQYF.

The V call is TRBV18, the J call TRBJ1-3; D uncertain. Trimming removed 6 bases at V and 8 bases at J, with 14 bases between. Germline V gives CDR1 KGHSH, CDR2 LQKENI. The CDR3 runs to 13 residues. The CDR3 loop reads CASSTNARDTIYF. The CDR3 region has the DNA TGTGCCAGCTCTACAAATGCCCGGGACACCATATATTTT.

The chain is built from TRBV6-2 or TRBV6-3 and TRBJ1-5, with D unresolved. Germline values: CDR1 MNHEY, CDR2 SVGEGT. Trimming left V 6 bases short and J 9 bases short, with 12 bases between. There are 12 residues in the CDR3. The CDR3 DNA is TGTGCCAGCAGCGGCCGGCTTGGGCCCCAGCATTTT. It codes for CASSGRLGPQHF.

This clonotype appeared many times. This rearrangement joins TRBV11-2 to TRBJ1-6, with unresolved D. V was cut by 5 bases and J by 4 bases, with 9 bases left in between. The CDR3 runs 14 residues. Germline V gives CDR1 SGHAT, CDR2 FQNNGV. CDR3 nucleotide sequence: TGTGCCAGCAGCCCCCTCGGGTATAATTCACCCCTCCACTTT. Translated: CASSPLGYNSPLHF.